These 32 T cell receptor beta chains share one sample of origin, sequenced in a study of shared clonotypes between healthy human individuals. Repertoires were generated with immunoSEQ multiplex PCR, while TCRdb's copy carries only in-frame clones and drops some. The table has 2 million to 2.5 million clones, approximately 93% seen once. Input material: naive CD4+ T cells from PBMCs. The subset is: CD45RA+ positively selected. The receptors were sampled from a man aged 18 to 30 in good health. Some clones in this sample may be carry-over from other donors' samples.

This chain joins TRBV5-4 and TRBJ1-5; a weak D match, TRBD1 (6 bases). This CDR3 region has 14 residues. Germline CDR1 reads SGHNT; CDR2 reads YYREEE (reference sequence). With 1 base removed from V and 3 bases from J, the gap between germline ends came to 8 bases. The CDR3 region has the DNA TGTGCCAGCAGCTTGCCAGGGGTCAATCAGCCCCAGCATTTT. As protein: CASSLPGVNQPQHF.

The CDR3 DNA reads TGTGCCAGCAGTTCATCGAGGCCCAGCAATCAGCCCCAGCATTTT. It specifies CASSSSRPSNQPQHF. The chain is built from TRBV28 and TRBJ1-5; D is ambiguous. CDR1 MDHEN and CDR2 SYDVKM come from the germline V gene. V was shortened by 4 bases and J by 1 base, with 11 bases between the two germline ends. The CDR3 length is 15 residues.

This clone has just one count. The chain is built from TRBV5-6 and TRBJ1-2, with D unclear. Germline CDR1 SGHDT, CDR2 YYEEEE. The CDR3 extends over 12 amino acids. Trimming stripped 2 bases from V and 8 bases from J, with 10 bases between. The CDR3 loop is CASSLGRGGYTF. The CDR3 bases are TGTGCCAGCAGCTTAGGACGGGGAGGCTACACCTTC. The full variable domain, with the rest looked up from reference TRBV5-6 and TRBJ1-2, is DAGVTQSPTHLIKTRGQQVTLRCSPKSGHDTVSWYQQALGQGPQFIFQYYEEEERQRGNFPDRFSGHQFPNYSSELNVNALLLGDSALYLCASSLGRGGYTFGSGTRLTVV.

The chain joins TRBV30 to TRBJ2-5; D might be TRBD2 (7 bases). Germline loops: CDR1 GTSNPN, CDR2 SVGIG (reference sequence). V lost 4 bases to trimming and J lost 6 bases, with 18 bases between them. The CDR3 totals 14 residues. The CDR3 reads CAWNVGGGEKTQYF. The CDR3 nucleotides are TGTGCCTGGAATGTGGGGGGGGGCGAGAAGACCCAGTACTTC.

The rearrangement joins TRBV6-1 to TRBJ1-5; D is ambiguous. In germline, CDR1 is MNHNS, CDR2 SASEGT. This CDR3 has 14 residues. The V and J ends lost 7 bases and 7 bases respectively, with 17 bases between them. DNA for the CDR3: TGTGCCAGCACCTTTTCGAGTGGAGCACAGCCCCAGCATTTT. It is translated as CASTFSSGAQPQHF.

The V gene is TRBV5-4, the J gene TRBJ2-5; D is unresolved. The CDR3 runs 13 residues. V was shortened by 0 bases and J by 4 bases, with 7 bases between the two germline ends. Germline V gene sequence: CDR1 SGHNT, CDR2 YYREEE (reference sequence). The CDR3 sequence is CASSLGVRETQYF. The CDR3 DNA sequence: TGTGCCAGCAGCTTGGGGGTTCGAGAGACCCAGTACTTC.

The V gene is TRBV10-3, the J gene TRBJ2-7; 7 bases are shared with TRBD1. The junction had 8 bases not matched to a gene; V was cut back by 6 bases and J by 3 bases. CDR3 size: 14 residues. CDR1 and CDR2 (germline): ENHRY, SYGVKD. DNA of the CDR3: TGTGCCATCAGCCAAACCGGGACAGACTACGAGCAGTACTTC. Its protein product is CAISQTGTDYEQYF.

The chain links TRBV7-9 to TRBJ2-7; 8 nucleotides align to TRBD1. CDR1 and CDR2 (germline): SEHNR, FQNEAQ (reference sequence). V dropped 3 bases and J dropped 3; count of bases not matched to a gene: 7. This CDR3 contains 15 residues. The DNA of the CDR3 is TGTGCCAGCAGCTTGGCACTGACAGGGGTCTACGAGCAGTACTTC. Protein sequence: CASSLALTGVYEQYF. The whole variable domain, remainder taken from reference TRBV7-9 and TRBJ2-7, is DTGVSQNPRHKITKRGQNVTFRCDPISEHNRLYWYRQTLGQGPEFLTYFQNEAQLEKSRLLSDRFSAERPKGSFSTLEIQRTEQGDSAMYLCASSLALTGVYEQYFGPGTRLTVT.

The chain uses TRBV28 and TRBJ2-1, with D perhaps matching TRBD2 (5 bases). V gave up 11 bases and J gave up 0 bases, with 17 bases separating them. CDR1 is MDHEN, CDR2 SYDVKM, per germline. The CDR3 is 15 residues long. The CDR3 reads CAGMRSGFSYNEQFF. The CDR3 nucleotides are TGTGCCGGGATGCGAAGCGGTTTCTCCTACAATGAGCAGTTCTTC.

This chain links TRBV29-1 with TRBJ2-2; 9 bases align to TRBD1. The germline V gene encodes CDR1 SQVTM and CDR2 ANQGSEA. J was trimmed by 4 bases and V by 4 bases; bases with no gene match: 7. CDR3 size: 15 residues. CDR3 DNA: TGCAGCGTTGCCCCCACAGGGGGCTTCACCGGGGAGCTGTTTTTT. It translates to CSVAPTGGFTGELFF.

The CDR3 nucleotides are TGTGCCAGCTTAGCAGGCCCGGGTCCTCGAAACACCATATATTTT. Amino acid sequence: CASLAGPGPRNTIYF. V is TRBV28 and J is TRBJ1-3, with D unclear. The CDR3 runs to 15 residues. The V end was cut by 8 bases, the J end by 5 bases, with 19 bases between. Germline CDR1 reads MDHEN; CDR2 reads SYDVKM. Based on the CDR3 plus reference TRBV28 and TRBJ1-3, the full variable domain is DVKVTQSSRYLVKRTGEKVFLECVQDMDHENMFWYRQDPGLGLRLIYFSYDVKMKEKGDIPEGYSVSREKKERFSLILESASTNQTSMYLCASLAGPGPRNTIYFGEGSWLTVV.

V is TRBV20-1 and J is TRBJ1-2, with D hard to call. Germline V gives CDR1 DFQATT, CDR2 SNEGSKA (reference sequence). The CDR3 runs 11 residues. Trimming pared 5 bases from V and 8 bases from J, leaving 12 bases between. The CDR3 here is CSAQVWKGYTF. CDR3 coding DNA: TGCAGTGCTCAGGTCTGGAAGGGCTACACCTTC.

This chain links TRBV15 with TRBJ2-5; 9 bases fit TRBD1. The J segment lost 3 bases and the V segment lost 4 bases, leaving 9 bases of the junction unmatched. Germline loops: CDR1 LNHNV, CDR2 YYDKDF (reference sequence). The length of the CDR3 is 16 residues. CDR3 sequence: CATSTWTGAREETQYF. Written as DNA, the CDR3 is TGTGCCACCAGCACCTGGACAGGGGCGAGGGAAGAGACCCAGTACTTC. The full variable domain, completed using reference TRBV15 and TRBJ2-5, is DAMVIQNPRYQVTQFGKPVTLSCSQTLNHNVMYWYQQKSSQAPKLLFHYYDKDFNNEADTPDNFQSRRPNTSFCFLDIRSPGLGDTAMYLCATSTWTGAREETQYFGPGTRLLVL.

The chain couples TRBV7-2 to TRBJ2-2, with no clear D. V lost 1 base, J lost 9 bases, and 6 bases lay in between. The CDR3 contains 12 residues. Germline assignment: CDR1 SGHTA and CDR2 FQGNSA. CDR3 nucleotide sequence: TGTGCCAGCAGCTTAGTGGGTCGGGAGCTGTTTTTT. This encodes CASSLVGRELFF.

About this clone itself: The same CDR3 is also encoded by other DNA sequences in this sample. The chain links TRBV28 to TRBJ1-2, with 7 bases lining up with TRBD1. The V gene's germline CDR1 is MDHEN and CDR2 SYDVKM. V gave up 3 bases and J gave up 7 bases; unmatched junction bases: 8. CDR3 size: 14 residues. Here the CDR3 DNA reads TGTGCCAGCAGTTTTCGAGGGGGCGAGGGTGGCTACACCTTC. This codes for CASSFRGGEGGYTF.

The chain carries TRBV5-1 and TRBJ1-2; TRBD1 matches at 9 bases. CDR1 and CDR2 (germline): SGHRS, YFSETQ. The CDR3 is 17 residues long. The V segment lost 4 bases and the J segment 3 bases; nucleotides outside the gene matches: 13. The CDR3 loop reads CASSRGQGARVDYGYTF. CDR3 bases: TGCGCCAGCAGCCGGGGACAGGGAGCCAGGGTCGACTATGGCTACACCTTC.

This chain uses TRBV7-9 with TRBJ2-5; 8 bases are a match to TRBD2. This CDR3 has 16 amino acids. Trimming removed 5 bases from V and 8 bases from J; junction bases left unmatched: 16. Germline V CDR1 and CDR2: SEHNR, FQNEAQ (reference sequence). CDR3 loop: CASSPPSLAGGGTQYF. CDR3 coding DNA: TGTGCCAGCAGCCCCCCTAGCCTAGCGGGTGGGGGCACCCAGTACTTC.

The V call is TRBV6-5, the J call TRBJ1-1; D gene ambiguous. This CDR3 comprises 14 residues. Germline loops: CDR1 MNHEY, CDR2 SVGAGI. Deletions cut 1 base from V and 5 bases from J, with 11 bases between. CDR3 coding DNA: TGTGCCAGCAGTTACTTTCGGGGTGGTACTGAAGCTTTCTTT. This gives the protein CASSYFRGGTEAFF.

V and J are TRBV29-1 and TRBJ2-7; 12 bases line up with TRBD2. CDR3 length: 15 amino acids. The V segment lost 6 bases and the J segment 3 bases; nucleotides outside the gene matches: 9. The germline V gene encodes CDR1 SQVTM and CDR2 ANQGSEA. For the CDR3, the DNA is TGCAGCGTCGGCGGTCCTAGCGGGAGGGGCTACGAGCAGTACTTC. Residues: CSVGGPSGRGYEQYF.

The chain uses TRBV11-2 and TRBJ2-1, with D possibly being TRBD1 (5 bases). V lost 0 bases and J lost 6, with 21 bases in between. Germline loops: CDR1 SGHAT, CDR2 FQNNGV. This CDR3 is 18 amino acids long. This chain's CDR3 is CASSLDQFRVVLVNEQFF. In DNA form, the CDR3 reads TGTGCCAGCAGCTTAGATCAGTTCAGGGTCGTTCTAGTCAATGAGCAGTTCTTC. The full variable domain, completed using reference TRBV11-2 and TRBJ2-1, is EAGVAQSPRYKIIEKRQSVAFWCNPISGHATLYWYQQILGQGPKLLIQFQNNGVVDDSQLPKDRFSAERLKGVDSTLKIQPAKLEDSAVYLCASSLDQFRVVLVNEQFFGPGTRLTVL.

J is TRBJ1-1 and V is TRBV7-9; no reliable D call. In germline, CDR1 is SEHNR, CDR2 FQNEAQ (reference sequence). This CDR3 has 14 amino acids. V gave up 4 bases and J gave up 1 base, with 10 bases separating them. The CDR3 coding sequence is TGTGCCAGCAGCTCAGACGGAGCGAACACTGAAGCTTTCTTT. This codes for CASSSDGANTEAFF.

The chain joins TRBV18 to TRBJ2-1, with D unresolved. Germline V CDR1 and CDR2: KGHSH, LQKENI. V lost 2 bases, J lost 7 bases, and 15 bases lay in between. This CDR3 contains 15 residues. This CDR3 reads CASSPGLKVRNEQFF. DNA of the CDR3: TGTGCCAGCTCACCAGGGCTGAAGGTTAGGAATGAGCAGTTCTTC.

This clone was counted only a few times. This chain links TRBV5-1 with TRBJ2-2; D ambiguous. With 1 base removed from V and 0 bases from J, the gap between germline ends came to 7 bases. Germline V gene data show CDR1 as SGHRS and CDR2 as YFSETQ. The CDR3 sequence is 15 residues long. In DNA, the CDR3 is TGCGCCAGCAGCTTGTACACCGCGAACACCGGGGAGCTGTTTTTT. Translation gives CASSLYTANTGELFF.

The V gene is TRBV11-3, the J gene TRBJ2-3; D possibly corresponds to TRBD1 (5 bases). The CDR3 is 14 amino acids. Germline-derived CDR1 and CDR2 are SGHNT and YENEEA. V gave up 5 bases and J gave up 4 bases, with 13 bases separating them. The CDR3: CASSPRVGADTQYF. The CDR3 DNA follows: TGTGCCAGCAGCCCTCGGGTAGGGGCAGATACGCAGTATTTT.

Written as DNA, the CDR3 is TGTGCCTGGAGTGTATCCCCCATCGGGGAGGCCCAGTACTTC. Its translation is CAWSVSPIGEAQYF. The chain uses TRBV30 and TRBJ2-5, with a weak D call TRBD2 (6 bases). V dropped 0 bases and J dropped 9 bases, with 17 bases sitting between them. Germline values: CDR1 GTSNPN, CDR2 SVGIG (reference sequence). There are 14 residues in the CDR3.

CDR3 DNA sequence: TGCGCCAGCAGCTCGGCGGACAAGATCGCAGATACGCAGTATTTT. Translated: CASSSADKIADTQYF. The V gene is TRBV5-1, the J gene TRBJ2-3, with D possibly being TRBD1 (5 bases). V gave up 3 bases and J gave up 4 bases, with 15 bases separating them. The germline V gene encodes CDR1 SGHRS and CDR2 YFSETQ. The CDR3 loop spans 15 amino acids.

Of note for this clone: Other DNA sequences in the sample encode the same CDR3. This chain joins TRBV2 and TRBJ1-5; 7 positions agree with TRBD1. V gave up 6 bases and J gave up 6 bases; unmatched junction bases: 5. This CDR3 comprises 13 residues. Germline V gene data show CDR1 as SNHLY and CDR2 as FYNNEI. The DNA of the CDR3 is TGTGCCAGCAGCGGCGACAGGGTTCAGCCCCAGCATTTT. Translated: CASSGDRVQPQHF. The complete variable domain, with remaining parts taken from reference TRBV2 and TRBJ1-5, reads EPEVTQTPSHQVTQMGQEVILRCVPISNHLYFYWYRQILGQKVEFLVSFYNNEISEKSEIFDDQFSVERPDGSNFTLKIRSTKLEDSAMYFCASSGDRVQPQHFGDGTRLSIL.

V usage is TRBV18 and J usage is TRBJ1-1, with 7 bases fitting TRBD1. Trimming took 3 bases from V and 5 from J; bases not matched to a gene: 3. Germline CDR1 reads KGHSH; CDR2 reads LQKENI. The CDR3 sequence is 13 residues long. In DNA form, the CDR3 reads TGTGCCAGCTCACCTCAGGGGGAGACTGAAGCTTTCTTT. It yields the protein CASSPQGETEAFF.

This chain links TRBV6-1 with TRBJ2-1; 10 nucleotides match TRBD1. Looked up from germline, CDR1 is MNHNS and CDR2 is SASEGT. J lost 3 bases, V lost 6 bases, and 5 bases had no gene match. The CDR3 runs 15 residues. In DNA form, the CDR3 reads TGTGCCAGCAGAACCGGGACAGGGGTCTACAATGAGCAGTTCTTC. Amino acids: CASRTGTGVYNEQFF.

Of note for this clone: Within the sample, other DNA sequences also encode this same CDR3. The chain links TRBV10-1 to TRBJ2-2; 10 positions match TRBD1. V dropped 8 bases and J dropped 4; count of bases not matched to a gene: 1. Germline V gene sequence: CDR1 WNHNN, CDR2 SYGVQD (reference sequence). The CDR3 has 13 amino acids. The CDR3: CASGDRGTGELFF. CDR3 DNA sequence: TGCGCCAGCGGGGACAGGGGCACCGGGGAGCTGTTTTTT.

This sequence joins TRBV27 and TRBJ1-4, with unresolved D. The CDR3 spans 15 residues. V was clipped by 2 bases and J by 0 bases, with 7 bases between them. Germline V gives CDR1 MNHEY, CDR2 SMNVEV (reference sequence). The DNA for the CDR3 is TGTGCCAGCAGTTTAATGCGGCCAACTAATGAAAAACTGTTTTTT. It encodes CASSLMRPTNEKLFF. The variable domain in full, with the rest retrieved from reference TRBV27 and TRBJ1-4, is EAQVTQNPRYLITVTGKKLTVTCSQNMNHEYMSWYRQDPGLGLRQIYYSMNVEVTDKGDVPEGYKVSRKEKRNFPLILESPSPNQTSLYFCASSLMRPTNEKLFFGSGTQLSVL.

This clone was observed a handful of times. The CDR3 here is CASSGPGSSGNTIYF. In nucleotides, the CDR3 is TGTGCCAGCAGCGGGCCGGGGAGCTCTGGAAACACCATATATTTT. This chain joins TRBV2 and TRBJ1-3; D is unresolved. The V gene's germline CDR1 is SNHLY and CDR2 FYNNEI. The V end lost 6 bases, the J end lost 0 bases, and 12 bases lay between the germline ends. This CDR3 region has 15 residues.